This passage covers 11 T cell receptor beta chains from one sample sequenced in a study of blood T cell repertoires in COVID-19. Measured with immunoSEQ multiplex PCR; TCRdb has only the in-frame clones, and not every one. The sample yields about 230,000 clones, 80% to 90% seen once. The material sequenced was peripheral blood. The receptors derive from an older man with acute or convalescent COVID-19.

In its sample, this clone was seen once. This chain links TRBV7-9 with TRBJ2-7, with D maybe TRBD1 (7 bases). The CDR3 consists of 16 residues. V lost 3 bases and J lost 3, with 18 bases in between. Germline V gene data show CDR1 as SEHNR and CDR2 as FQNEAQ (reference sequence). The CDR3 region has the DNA TGTGCCAGCAGCTTGGCCTTTGCAGGGGGGATCTACGAGCAGTACTTC. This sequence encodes CASSLAFAGGIYEQYF. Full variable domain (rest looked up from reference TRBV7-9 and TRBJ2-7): DTGVSQNPRHKITKRGQNVTFRCDPISEHNRLYWYRQTLGQGPEFLTYFQNEAQLEKSRLLSDRFSAERPKGSFSTLEIQRTEQGDSAMYLCASSLAFAGGIYEQYFGPGTRLTVT.

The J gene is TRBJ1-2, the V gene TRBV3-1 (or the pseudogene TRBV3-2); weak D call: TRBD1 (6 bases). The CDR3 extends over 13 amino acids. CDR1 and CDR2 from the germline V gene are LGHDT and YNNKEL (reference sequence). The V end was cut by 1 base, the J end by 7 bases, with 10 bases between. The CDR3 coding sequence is TGTGCCAGCAGCCAAGTGGGGGCGGGTGGCTACACCTTC. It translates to CASSQVGAGGYTF.

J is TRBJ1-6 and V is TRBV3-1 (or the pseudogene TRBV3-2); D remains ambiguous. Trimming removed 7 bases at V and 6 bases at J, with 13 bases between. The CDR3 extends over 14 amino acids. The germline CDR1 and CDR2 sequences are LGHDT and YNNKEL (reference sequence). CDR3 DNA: TGTGCCAGCACGGAGGCGGCAGGTAATTCACCCCTCCACTTT. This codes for CASTEAAGNSPLHF.

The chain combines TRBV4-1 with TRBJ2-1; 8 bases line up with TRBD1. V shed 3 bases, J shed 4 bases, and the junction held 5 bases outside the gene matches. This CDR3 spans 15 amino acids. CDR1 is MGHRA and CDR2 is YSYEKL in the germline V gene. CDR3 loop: CASSHVTGAYNEQFF. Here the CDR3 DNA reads TGCGCCAGCAGCCACGTGACAGGGGCGTACAATGAGCAGTTCTTC.

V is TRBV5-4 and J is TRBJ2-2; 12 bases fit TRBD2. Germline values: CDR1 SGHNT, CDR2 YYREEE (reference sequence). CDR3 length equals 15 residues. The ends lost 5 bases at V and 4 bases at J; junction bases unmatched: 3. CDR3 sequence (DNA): TGTGCCAGCAGTCGGACTAGCGGGATCACCGGGGAGCTGTTTTTT. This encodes CASSRTSGITGELFF.

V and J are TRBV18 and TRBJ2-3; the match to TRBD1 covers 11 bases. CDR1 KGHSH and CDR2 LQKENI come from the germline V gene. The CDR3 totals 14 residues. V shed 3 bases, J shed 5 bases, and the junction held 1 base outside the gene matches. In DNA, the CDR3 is TGTGCCAGCTCACCCGGGACAGGGGGAGATACGCAGTATTTT. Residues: CASSPGTGGDTQYF.

CDR3 protein: CASSLGVGQGKQPQHF. The CDR3 nucleotides are TGTGCCAGCAGCTTAGGGGTGGGACAGGGTAAACAGCCCCAGCATTTT. V is TRBV7-9 and J is TRBJ1-5; 9 bases fit TRBD1. Germline V lookup: CDR1 SEHNR, CDR2 FQNEAQ (reference sequence). The trim removed 1 base at V and 7 bases at J, leaving 8 bases unmatched. This CDR3 has 16 amino acids.

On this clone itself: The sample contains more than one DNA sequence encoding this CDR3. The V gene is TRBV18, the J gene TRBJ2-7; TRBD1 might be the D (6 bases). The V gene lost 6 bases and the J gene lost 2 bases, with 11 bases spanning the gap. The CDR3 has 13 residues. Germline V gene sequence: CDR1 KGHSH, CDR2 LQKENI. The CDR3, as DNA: TGTGCCAGCTCCCCGGGACAAACCTACGAGCAGTACTTC. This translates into CASSPGQTYEQYF.

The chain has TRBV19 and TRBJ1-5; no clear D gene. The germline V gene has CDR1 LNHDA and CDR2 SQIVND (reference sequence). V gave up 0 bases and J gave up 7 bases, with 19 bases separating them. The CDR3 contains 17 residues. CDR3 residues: CASSIEEGRMIYQPQHF. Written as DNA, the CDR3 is TGTGCCAGTAGTATAGAAGAGGGTCGCATGATTTACCAGCCCCAGCATTTT.

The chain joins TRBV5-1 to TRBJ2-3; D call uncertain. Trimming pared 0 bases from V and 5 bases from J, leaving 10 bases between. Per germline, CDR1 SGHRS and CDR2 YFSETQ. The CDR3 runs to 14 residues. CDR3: CASSLEKVRDTQYF. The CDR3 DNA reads TGCGCCAGCAGCTTGGAGAAAGTCAGAGATACGCAGTATTTT.

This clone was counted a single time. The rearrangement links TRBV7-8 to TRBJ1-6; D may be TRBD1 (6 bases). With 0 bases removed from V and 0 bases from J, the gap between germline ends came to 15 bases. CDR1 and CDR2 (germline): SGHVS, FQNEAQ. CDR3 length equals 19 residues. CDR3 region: CASSLAFLQGSSYNSPLHF. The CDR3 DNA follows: TGTGCCAGCAGCTTAGCGTTTTTGCAGGGGAGCTCCTATAATTCACCCCTCCACTTT.